A selection of T cell receptor beta chains follows, all from one sample in a study of T cells in Graves' hyperthyroidism and ophthalmopathy. TCRdb fed the multiplex PCR reads into MiXCR, producing one record per CDR3 protein. This sample has 250,000 to 300,000 distinct CDR3 sequences, with more than 12% found just once. What was sequenced was blood. These receptors were collected from a woman aged 40 to 50 with Graves' hyperthyroidism that later progressed to Graves' ophthalmopathy. The CDR3 runs from the conserved cysteine through the conserved F or W. D genes are given only for firm matches. Some rows have no size entry. The others give once, few or many, or a class for an expanded clone.

>TRBJ2-1|TRBD2|many|TRBV19
CASSIKRGGGVEQFF
TGTGCCAGTAGTATAAAGCGGGGGGGCGGCGTGGAGCAGTTCTTC
>TRBJ1-5|.|few|TRBV15
CATSRDFFSQETLDQPQHF
TGTGCCACCAGCAGAGATTTTTTTTCACAGGAAACATTGGATCAGCCCCAGCATTTT
>TRBJ2-1|.|many|TRBV5-1
CASSLRGSRYQDEQFF
TGCGCCAGCAGCTTGAGAGGGTCTAGATACCAGGATGAGCAGTTCTTC
>TRBJ1-4|.|few|TRBV9
CASSVMSGEKLFF
TGTGCCAGCAGCGTAATGAGTGGTGAAAAACTGTTTTTT
>TRBJ2-1|TRBD2|.|TRBV6-2/TRBV6-3
CASSYLGLAGANEQFF
TGTGCCAGCAGTTACCTCGGCCTAGCGGGAGCTAATGAGCAGTTCTTC
>TRBJ2-1|.|.|TRBV27
CASSPGGSHLNEQFF
TGTGCCAGCAGTCCAGGGGGGTCTCACCTAAATGAGCAGTTCTTC
>TRBJ2-1|.|many|TRBV5-1
CASTDGNEQFF
TGCGCCAGCACTGACGGCAATGAGCAGTTCTTC
>TRBJ2-2|.|many|TRBV11-2
CASTYRERGELFF
TGTGCCAGCACGTACAGGGAAAGGGGGGAGCTGTTTTTT
>TRBJ1-3|.|many|TRBV12-3/TRBV12-4
CASSFNGNTIYF
TGTGCCAGCAGTTTTAACGGAAACACCATATATTTT
>TRBJ1-6|TRBD1|many|TRBV27
CASKGQGDNSPLHF
TGTGCCAGCAAAGGACAGGGGGATAATTCACCCCTCCACTTT
>TRBJ2-7|.|.|TRBV20-1
CSERPHSYEQYF
TGCAGTGAGCGCCCTCACTCCTACGAGCAGTACTTC
>TRBJ2-7|TRBD1|many|TRBV11-2
CASSHLRGQRRYEQYF
TGTGCCAGCAGCCACCTCCGGGGACAGAGAAGATACGAGCAGTACTTC
>TRBJ2-2|.|few|TRBV18
CASSPPAGSGELFF
TGTGCCAGCTCACCACCGGCAGGATCCGGGGAGCTGTTTTTT
>TRBJ2-1|.|many|TRBV5-1
CASSLSAGTRGEQFF
TGCGCCAGCAGCTTGTCCGCGGGCACAAGGGGTGAGCAGTTCTTC
>TRBJ1-5|.|.|TRBV28
CASSLFRTVRSREPQHF
TGTGCCAGCAGTTTATTCCGGACAGTAAGGTCACGCGAGCCCCAGCATTTT
>TRBJ2-3|TRBD2|many|TRBV12-3/TRBV12-4
CASSHPGGSTDTQYF
TGTGCCAGCAGTCATCCGGGAGGGTCCACAGATACGCAGTATTTT
>TRBJ1-6|.|many|TRBV10-3
CAISDGGGSPLHF
TGTGCCATCAGTGACGGGGGGGGATCACCCCTCCACTTT
>TRBJ2-3|.|many|TRBV18
CASSPIGFETVVDTQYF
TGTGCCAGCTCACCAATCGGATTTGAAACGGTGGTAGATACGCAGTATTTT
>TRBJ2-3|TRBD2|.|TRBV6-5
CASSYSSSGSIDTQYF
TGTGCCAGCAGTTACTCGTCCAGCGGGAGTATAGATACGCAGTATTTT
>TRBJ2-5|.|.|TRBV12-3/TRBV12-4
CASSLYGSLPYQETQYF
TGTGCCAGCAGTTTATATGGCAGCCTCCCGTACCAAGAGACCCAGTACTTC
>TRBJ2-3|.|.|TRBV5-5
CASSPPGMTDTQYF
TGTGCCAGCAGCCCGCCCGGGATGACAGATACGCAGTATTTT
>TRBJ2-1|.|.|TRBV6-2/TRBV6-3
CASSYGGEWDEQFF
TGTGCCAGCAGTTACGGAGGGGAGTGGGATGAGCAGTTCTTC
>TRBJ2-5|.|few|TRBV7-6
CASSLVTRGETQYF
TGTGCCAGCAGCTTAGTTACCAGGGGCGAGACCCAGTACTTC
>TRBJ2-2|.|many|TRBV27
CATLGNTGELFF
TGTGCCACCCTAGGAAACACCGGGGAGCTGTTTTTT
>TRBJ2-1|TRBD2|.|TRBV6-1
CASRRLAGGQMSSTPQFF
TGTGCCAGCAGGCGACTAGCGGGAGGCCAGATGAGCAGTACACCTCAGTTCTTC
>TRBJ1-1|TRBD1|many|TRBV30
CAWSGQPNTEAFF
TGTGCCTGGTCGGGACAGCCGAACACTGAAGCTTTCTTT
>TRBJ1-4|.|.|TRBV3-1
CASSQGFDGEKLFF
TGTGCCAGCAGCCAAGGTTTCGACGGTGAAAAACTGTTTTTT
>TRBJ2-7|TRBD1|many|TRBV7-8
CASSHGTGTYEQYF
TGTGCCAGCAGCCACGGGACAGGGACGTACGAGCAGTACTTC
>TRBJ2-2|.|many|TRBV7-2
CASSLAILPTASTTGELFF
TGTGCCAGCAGCTTAGCCATCCTTCCGACGGCGAGTACCACCGGGGAGCTGTTTTTT
>TRBJ1-6|TRBD1|many|TRBV11-2
CASSLVGGRNSPLHF
TGTGCCAGCAGCTTAGTAGGGGGCCGTAATTCACCCCTCCACTTT
>TRBJ1-5|.|many|TRBV20-1
CSARYTPNNQPQHF
TGCAGTGCTAGGTACACACCTAACAATCAGCCCCAGCATTTT
>TRBJ2-1|.|.|TRBV5-1
CASSRGPSRVNEQFF
TGCGCCAGCAGCAGGGGCCCGTCGAGGGTCAATGAGCAGTTCTTC
>TRBJ2-7|TRBD2|few|TRBV5-6
CASSLMTSGRSYEQYF
TGTGCCAGCAGCTTGATGACTAGCGGGAGATCCTACGAGCAGTACTTC
>TRBJ1-5|TRBD1|few|TRBV5-5
CASSVGQSSNQPQHF
TGTGCCAGCAGCGTGGGACAGTCAAGCAATCAGCCCCAGCATTTT
>TRBJ2-2|.|many|TRBV11-2
CASSSLFITGELFF
TGTGCCAGCAGCTCATTATTTATTACCGGGGAGCTGTTTTTT
>TRBJ2-7|TRBD2|.|TRBV11-2
CASSFGGVKEQYF
TGTGCCAGCAGCTTCGGGGGGGTTAAAGAGCAGTACTTC
>TRBJ2-1|.|many|TRBV28
CASSLFESSEQFF
TGTGCCAGCAGTTTGTTTGAGTCTAGTGAGCAGTTCTTC